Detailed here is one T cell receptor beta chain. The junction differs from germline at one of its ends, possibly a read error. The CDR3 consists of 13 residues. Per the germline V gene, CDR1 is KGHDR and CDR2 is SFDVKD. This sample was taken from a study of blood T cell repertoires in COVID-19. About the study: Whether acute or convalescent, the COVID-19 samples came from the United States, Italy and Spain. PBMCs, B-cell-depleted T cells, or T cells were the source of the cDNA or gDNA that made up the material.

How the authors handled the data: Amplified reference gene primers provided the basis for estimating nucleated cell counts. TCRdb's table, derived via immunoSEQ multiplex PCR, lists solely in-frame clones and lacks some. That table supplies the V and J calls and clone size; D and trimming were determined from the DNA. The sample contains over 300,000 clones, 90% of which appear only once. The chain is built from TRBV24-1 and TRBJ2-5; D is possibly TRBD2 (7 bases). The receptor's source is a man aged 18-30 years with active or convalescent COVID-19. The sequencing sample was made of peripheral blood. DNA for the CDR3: TGTGCCGCCAGTGTGAGGGGGGGAGAGACCCAGTACTTC. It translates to CAASVRGGETQYF.